The 30 T cell receptor beta chains listed next were all sequenced from one sample in a study of CD8 T cells in ankylosing spondylitis. TCRdb re-derived calls from the 5' RACE reads in MiXCR, one entry per CDR3 protein. The data show 250,000 or so distinct CDR3 sequences, 15% to 20% seen once. The material sequenced was blood, either unsorted or a sorted T cell fraction (not recorded which). These receptors came from a male donor with ankylosing spondylitis or in good health (not recorded which).

The V and J genes are TRBV27 and TRBJ2-7; 7 bases line up with TRBD1. The junction had 6 bases not matched to a gene; V was cut back by 2 bases and J by 5 bases. This CDR3 comprises 14 residues. Per the germline V gene, CDR1 is MNHEY and CDR2 is SMNVEV (reference sequence). CDR3 nucleotide sequence: TGTGCCAGCAGTTTAGGGACAGTTTACAACGAGCAGTACTTC. It translates to CASSLGTVYNEQYF.

The V and J genes are TRBV11-2 and TRBJ2-7; TRBD2 agrees at 9 bases. V lost 4 bases and J lost 6; bases outside the gene matches: 13. This CDR3 spans 16 amino acids. CDR1 and CDR2 (germline): SGHAT, FQNNGV. CDR3 amino acids: CASSSTGGRESFEQYF. CDR3 DNA sequence: TGTGCCAGCAGCTCGACCGGCGGGAGGGAAAGTTTCGAGCAGTACTTC.

This clonotype has just a few counts. This chain links TRBV20-1 with TRBJ2-7; TRBD1 matches at 8 bases. The V gene end was trimmed by 1 base and the J gene end by 4 bases; junction bases not matched to a gene: 9. The CDR3 spans 15 residues. Germline assignment: CDR1 DFQATT and CDR2 SNEGSKA (reference sequence). DNA for the CDR3: TGCAGTGCTAGAGGGGATCAGGGGGCCGGATACGAGCAGTACTTC. Protein: CSARGDQGAGYEQYF.

This clonotype has ten or more counts. This chain links TRBV4-2 with TRBJ2-1; D gene ambiguous. Germline values: CDR1 LGHNA, CDR2 YNFKEQ. Trimming pared 0 bases from V and 8 bases from J, leaving 5 bases between. This CDR3 comprises 12 residues. The CDR3 DNA sequence: TGTGCCAGCAGCCAAGATGCGTATGAGCAGTTCTTC. Translation gives CASSQDAYEQFF.

This chain connects TRBV29-1 to TRBJ2-4; TRBD1 is a possible D gene (6 bases). Germline loops: CDR1 SQVTM, CDR2 ANQGSEA. This CDR3 has 16 residues. V was cut by 4 bases and J by 7 bases, with 23 bases left in between. The CDR3 reads CSVATSGITGINIQYF. The CDR3 bases are TGCAGCGTTGCTACTTCAGGGATAACAGGGATCAACATTCAGTACTTC.

The CDR3 loop reads CASSFLAGGSDEQYF. The DNA of the CDR3 is TGTGCCAGCAGCTTCCTAGCGGGAGGAAGTGACGAGCAGTACTTC. This chain links TRBV7-2 with TRBJ2-7; TRBD2 agrees at 11 bases. There are 15 residues in the CDR3. Looked up from germline, CDR1 is SGHTA and CDR2 is FQGNSA. V was clipped by 3 bases and J by 5 bases; unmatched bases: 6.

This chain joins TRBV7-3 and TRBJ2-3; D gene uncertain. CDR3 length: 14 residues. V lost 3 bases and J 3 bases, leaving 10 bases between the germline ends. The germline CDR1 and CDR2 sequences are SGHTA and FQGTGA. The CDR3, as DNA: TGTGCCAGCAGCTTTGGAGAAGGGACAGATACGCAGTATTTT. It encodes CASSFGEGTDTQYF.

This clonotype was seen a few times. The chain uses TRBV3-1 and TRBJ2-5; 11 bases align to TRBD2. Trimming at V came to 1 base and at J to 0 bases, leaving 13 bases not matched to a gene. The CDR3 length is 20 residues. CDR1 and CDR2 (germline): LGHDT, YNNKEL (reference sequence). The CDR3 loop reads CASSQARLAGGPEYQETQYF. CDR3 DNA: TGTGCCAGCAGCCAAGCTCGGCTAGCGGGAGGACCGGAGTACCAAGAGACCCAGTACTTC.

There are a few counts of this clonotype. The chain uses TRBV6-1 and TRBJ2-5; TRBD2 matches at 7 bases. The CDR3 length is 13 residues. Germline assignment: CDR1 MNHNS and CDR2 SASEGT. V trimming: 7 bases; J trimming: 9 bases; junction bases outside the gene matches: 11. The chain's CDR3 is CASTLGRGGAQYF. The CDR3 coding sequence is TGTGCCAGCACCCTTGGAAGGGGAGGGGCCCAGTACTTC.

CDR3 protein: CASSLSHRQGGYEQYF. The DNA of the CDR3 is TGTGCCAGCAGTTTAAGCCACCGACAGGGCGGCTACGAGCAGTACTTC. V usage is TRBV27 and J usage is TRBJ2-7; 7 bases line up with TRBD1. V was clipped by 2 bases and J by 3 bases; unmatched bases: 10. CDR1 is MNHEY, CDR2 SMNVEV, per germline (reference sequence). The CDR3 sequence is 16 residues long.

V usage is TRBV7-9 and J usage is TRBJ2-5; 11 positions match TRBD2. With V trimmed by 5 bases and J by 6 bases, 14 bases remained unmatched. CDR1 is SEHNR, CDR2 FQNEAQ, per germline (reference sequence). This CDR3 region has 17 residues. The CDR3 DNA reads as TGTGCCAGCAGCCAAACTAGCGGGAGAGCGTTGATGAAGACCCAGTACTTC. It translates to CASSQTSGRALMKTQYF.

The V gene is TRBV27, the J gene TRBJ1-5; D possibly corresponds to TRBD1 (5 bases). V lost 2 bases to trimming and J lost 4 bases, with 12 bases between them. CDR1 is MNHEY and CDR2 is SMNVEV in the germline V gene (reference sequence). This CDR3 contains 15 residues. The CDR3, as DNA: TGTGCCAGCAGTTTAGGAGGGGCCGGGAATCAGCCCCAGCATTTT. Its protein product is CASSLGGAGNQPQHF.

The chain is built from TRBV25-1 and TRBJ2-3; D not certain. The V gene lost 8 bases and the J gene lost 5 bases, with 8 bases spanning the gap. The CDR3 length is 11 residues. Germline CDR1 and CDR2: MGHDK and SYGVNS. The CDR3 nucleotides read TGTGCCAGCGGCGCCGGAGATACGCAGTATTTT. This translates into CASGAGDTQYF.

This sequence joins TRBV28 and TRBJ2-3; D not resolved. The CDR3 covers 15 residues. Germline lookup yields CDR1 MDHEN and CDR2 SYDVKM. The V gene lost 3 bases and the J gene lost 0 bases, with 10 bases spanning the gap. The CDR3 reads CASSFLASSTDTQYF. Written as DNA, the CDR3 is TGTGCCAGCAGTTTTCTTGCGAGTAGCACAGATACGCAGTATTTT.

This sequence joins TRBV27 and TRBJ2-7, with a weak D call TRBD2 (5 bases). The V gene lost 0 bases and the J gene lost 9 bases, with 18 bases spanning the gap. The CDR3 is 15 residues long. The germline V gene has CDR1 MNHEY and CDR2 SMNVEV (reference sequence). This chain's CDR3 is CASSLSPDPGMWQYF. The CDR3 DNA follows: TGTGCCAGCAGTTTATCGCCGGACCCGGGAATGTGGCAGTACTTC.

This clonotype was recorded at least ten times. The J gene is TRBJ1-2, the V gene TRBV29-1; a possible D gene is TRBD1 (5 bases). Germline V gives CDR1 SQVTM, CDR2 ANQGSEA. The CDR3 length is 13 residues. Trimming took off 7 bases at V and 3 bases at J, with 15 bases between the two ends. In DNA, the CDR3 is TGCAGCGCAGGCACAGGATTCGACTATGGCTACACCTTC. Its protein product is CSAGTGFDYGYTF. The variable domain in full, with the rest retrieved from reference TRBV29-1 and TRBJ1-2, is SAVISQKPSRDICQRGTSLTIQCQVDSQVTMMFWYRQQPGQSLTLIATANQGSEATYESGFVIDKFPISRPNLTFSTLTVSNMSPEDSSIYLCSAGTGFDYGYTFGSGTRLTVV.

This clonotype was seen a handful of times. V and J are TRBV7-3 and TRBJ1-6, with TRBD1 as a possible D gene (6 bases). This CDR3 comprises 14 residues. Trimming took off 4 bases at V and 8 bases at J, with 12 bases between the two ends. The germline gives CDR1 SGHTA, CDR2 FQGTGA. CDR3 region: CASSSQGGDSPLHF. The DNA of the CDR3 is TGTGCCAGCAGCTCGCAAGGGGGGGATTCACCCCTCCACTTT.

The gene calls are TRBV5-1 and TRBJ2-1; 7 bases line up with TRBD1. J gave up 1 base and V 7 bases, and 11 bases lay outside the gene matches. Germline-derived CDR1 and CDR2 are SGHRS and YFSETQ. CDR3 length equals 16 residues. The CDR3 DNA reads as TGCGCCAGCGCCGCCACAGGGGATAAGTCCTACAATGAGCAGTTCTTC. It translates to CASAATGDKSYNEQFF.

This clonotype was seen only a few times. The chain combines TRBV10-3 with TRBJ2-1; TRBD1 agrees at 8 bases. CDR3 length equals 13 residues. Per the germline V gene, CDR1 is ENHRY and CDR2 is SYGVKD. V gave up 9 bases and J gave up 6 bases; unmatched junction bases: 7. The CDR3 DNA reads as TGTGCCATGTTGGACAGGGAGAGCAATGAGCAGTTCTTC. Translated: CAMLDRESNEQFF.

This clonotype was counted between two and nine times. The DNA for the CDR3 is TGCGCCAGCAGTATGGCTAGCGGCCGCCTTGGGAATGAGCAGTTCTTC. Its translation is CASSMASGRLGNEQFF. The V gene is TRBV5-1, the J gene TRBJ2-1, with 7 bases matching TRBD2. The germline gives CDR1 SGHRS, CDR2 YFSETQ. J gave up 7 bases and V 5 bases, and 15 bases lay outside the gene matches. CDR3 length: 16 residues.

This clonotype was recorded many times. The rearrangement joins TRBV5-1 to TRBJ2-5; D uncertain. The germline V gene encodes CDR1 SGHRS and CDR2 YFSETQ. This CDR3 comprises 13 residues. V was pared by 4 bases and J by 5 bases, with 12 bases between. CDR3 nucleotides: TGCGCCAGCAGCGTTTATCGGATGGAGACCCAGTACTTC. This encodes CASSVYRMETQYF.

A few counts support this clonotype. This sequence joins TRBV3-1 and TRBJ2-2; TRBD1 matches at 10 bases. There are 16 residues in the CDR3. The germline gives CDR1 LGHDT, CDR2 YNNKEL (reference sequence). The ends lost 4 bases at V and 5 bases at J; junction bases unmatched: 7. CDR3 loop: CASSPPTGGSTGELFF. The CDR3 region has the DNA TGTGCCAGCAGCCCTCCGACAGGGGGCTCGACCGGGGAGCTGTTTTTT.

The V gene is TRBV19, the J gene TRBJ2-1; 7 bases are a match to TRBD1. This CDR3 region has 14 residues. Trimming took 4 bases from V and 6 from J; bases not matched to a gene: 6. Germline-derived CDR1 and CDR2 are LNHDA and SQIVND (reference sequence). CDR3 DNA sequence: TGTGCCAGTAGTACTATAAACAGGGGCAATGAGCAGTTCTTC. Its translation: CASSTINRGNEQFF.

This clonotype has only a few counts. J is TRBJ2-1 and V is TRBV10-3; TRBD2 is a possible D gene (6 bases). The V gene lost 0 bases and the J gene lost 15 bases, with 21 bases spanning the gap. Germline CDR1 ENHRY, CDR2 SYGVKD. The CDR3 totals 15 residues. The CDR3 is CAISESIAVGTLLFF. The CDR3 DNA sequence: TGTGCCATCAGTGAGTCGATCGCGGTGGGGACTCTCCTGTTCTTC.

The genes are TRBV6-4 and TRBJ2-2; D gene ambiguous. CDR3 length: 15 residues. CDR1 is MRHNA, CDR2 SNTAGT, per germline. V dropped 3 bases and J dropped 7 bases, with 15 bases sitting between them. Here the CDR3 DNA reads TGTGCCAGCAGTGAAATGGTCCCTCGGAGCGGGGAGCTGTTTTTT. It translates to CASSEMVPRSGELFF.

The genes are TRBV12-3 or TRBV12-4 and TRBJ2-3; weak D call: TRBD2 (5 bases). Trimming cost V 3 bases and J 4 bases, with 26 bases left between them. This CDR3 region has 19 residues. In nucleotides, the CDR3 is TGTGCCAGCAGTTTTGAGGTGAGGGTCGGTCCCCTCCGGGCAGATACGCAGTATTTT. Encoded protein: CASSFEVRVGPLRADTQYF.

In its sample, this clonotype was seen a few times. This sequence joins TRBV11-2 and TRBJ2-3; tentatively, D is TRBD1 or TRBD2 (5 bases each). Trimming stripped 5 bases from V and 4 bases from J, with 16 bases between. Germline V gives CDR1 SGHAT, CDR2 FQNNGV. The length of the CDR3 is 15 residues. DNA of the CDR3: TGTGCCAGCAGCCAGGGCGAAGGGAGATCAGATACGCAGTATTTT. As protein: CASSQGEGRSDTQYF.

This clonotype was seen only a few times. V gene TRBV29-1 combines with J gene TRBJ2-2, with 7 positions matching TRBD2. The V gene end was trimmed by 7 bases and the J gene end by 6 bases; junction bases not matched to a gene: 5. The germline gives CDR1 SQVTM, CDR2 ANQGSEA. The CDR3 has 12 residues. The CDR3 region is CSAIRGAGELFF. As DNA, the CDR3 is TGCAGCGCAATACGGGGGGCCGGGGAGCTGTTTTTT.

V and J are TRBV18 and TRBJ1-4; TRBD1 agrees at 7 bases. The CDR3 sequence is 17 residues long. V shed 6 bases and J 2 bases; nucleotides not matched to a gene: 12. CDR1 and CDR2 from the germline V gene are KGHSH and LQKENI. The CDR3 here is CASSETGTETTNEKLFF. The CDR3 nucleotides read TGTGCCAGCTCGGAAACCGGGACAGAAACCACTAATGAAAAACTGTTTTTT.

This clonotype has more than one count but fewer than ten. This chain connects TRBV10-3 to TRBJ2-1; D ambiguous. V gave up 10 bases and J gave up 6 bases, with 19 bases separating them. The V gene's germline CDR1 is ENHRY and CDR2 SYGVKD. The CDR3 is 14 amino acids. Written as DNA, the CDR3 is TGTGCCACACGCGCGGCAGATAACCTCAATGAGCAGTTCTTC. It is translated as CATRAADNLNEQFF.